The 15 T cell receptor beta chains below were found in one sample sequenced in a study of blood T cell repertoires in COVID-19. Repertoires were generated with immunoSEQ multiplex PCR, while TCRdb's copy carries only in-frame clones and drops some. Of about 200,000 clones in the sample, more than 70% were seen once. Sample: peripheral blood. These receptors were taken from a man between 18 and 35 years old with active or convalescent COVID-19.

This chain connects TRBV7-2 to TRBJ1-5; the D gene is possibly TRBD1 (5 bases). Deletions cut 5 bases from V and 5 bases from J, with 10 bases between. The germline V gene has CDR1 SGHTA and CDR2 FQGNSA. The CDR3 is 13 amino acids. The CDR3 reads CASSPRGDQPQHF. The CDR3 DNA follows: TGTGCCAGCAGCCCAAGGGGTGATCAGCCCCAGCATTTT.

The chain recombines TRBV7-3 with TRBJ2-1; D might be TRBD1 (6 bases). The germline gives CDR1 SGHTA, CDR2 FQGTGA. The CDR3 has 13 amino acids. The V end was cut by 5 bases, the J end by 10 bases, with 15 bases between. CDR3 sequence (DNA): TGTGCCAGCAGCATAGGGGCAGGGGAAGAGCAGTTCTTC. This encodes CASSIGAGEEQFF.

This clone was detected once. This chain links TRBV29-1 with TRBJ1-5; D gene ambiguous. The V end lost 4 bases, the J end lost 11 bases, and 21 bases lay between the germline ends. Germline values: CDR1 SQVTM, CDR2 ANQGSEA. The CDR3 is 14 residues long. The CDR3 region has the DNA TGCAGCGTTGTGAGCGGGCAGGTGGATGGAGCCCAGCATTTT. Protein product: CSVVSGQVDGAQHF. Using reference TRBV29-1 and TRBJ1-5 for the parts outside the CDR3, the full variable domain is SAVISQKPSRDICQRGTSLTIQCQVDSQVTMMFWYRQQPGQSLTLIATANQGSEATYESGFVIDKFPISRPNLTFSTLTVSNMSPEDSSIYLCSVVSGQVDGAQHFGDGTRLSIL.

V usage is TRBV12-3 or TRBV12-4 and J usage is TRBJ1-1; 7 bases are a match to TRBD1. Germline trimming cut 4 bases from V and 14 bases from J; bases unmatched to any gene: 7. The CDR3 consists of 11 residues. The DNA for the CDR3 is TGTGCCAGCAGTTCCCCCGGGACAGAGTTCTTT. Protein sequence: CASSSPGTEFF.

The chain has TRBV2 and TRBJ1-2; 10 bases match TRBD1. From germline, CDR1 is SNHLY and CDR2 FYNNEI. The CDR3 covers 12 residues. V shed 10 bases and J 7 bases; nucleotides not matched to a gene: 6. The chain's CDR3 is CAIETGGFGYTF. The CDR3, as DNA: TGTGCCATCGAGACAGGGGGCTTTGGCTACACCTTC. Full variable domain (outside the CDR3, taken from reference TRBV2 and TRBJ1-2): EPEVTQTPSHQVTQMGQEVILRCVPISNHLYFYWYRQILGQKVEFLVSFYNNEISEKSEIFDDQFSVERPDGSNFTLKIRSTKLEDSAMYFCAIETGGFGYTFGSGTRLTVV.

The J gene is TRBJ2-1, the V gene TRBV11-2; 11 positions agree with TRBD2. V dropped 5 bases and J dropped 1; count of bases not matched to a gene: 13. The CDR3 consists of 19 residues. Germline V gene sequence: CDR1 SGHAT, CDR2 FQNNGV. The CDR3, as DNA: TGTGCCAGCAGCCGTTCAAGAGGGACTAGCGGTCTTTCCTACAATGAGCAGTTCTTC. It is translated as CASSRSRGTSGLSYNEQFF. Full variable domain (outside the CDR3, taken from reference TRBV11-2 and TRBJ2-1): EAGVAQSPRYKIIEKRQSVAFWCNPISGHATLYWYQQILGQGPKLLIQFQNNGVVDDSQLPKDRFSAERLKGVDSTLKIQPAKLEDSAVYLCASSRSRGTSGLSYNEQFFGPGTRLTVL.

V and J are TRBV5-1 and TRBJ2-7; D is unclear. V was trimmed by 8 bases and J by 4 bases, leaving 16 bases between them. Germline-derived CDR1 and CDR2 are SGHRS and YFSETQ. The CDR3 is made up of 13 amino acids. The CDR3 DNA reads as TGCGCCAGTTCCGAATTCGAGGATTACGAGCAGTACTTC. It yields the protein CASSEFEDYEQYF.

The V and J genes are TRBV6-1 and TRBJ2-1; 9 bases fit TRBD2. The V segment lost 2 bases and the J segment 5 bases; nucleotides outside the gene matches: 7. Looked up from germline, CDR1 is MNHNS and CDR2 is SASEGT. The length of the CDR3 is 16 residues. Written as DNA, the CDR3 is TGTGCCAGCAGTGAATTTCTAGCGGGAAATAACAATGAGCAGTTCTTC. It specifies CASSEFLAGNNNEQFF.

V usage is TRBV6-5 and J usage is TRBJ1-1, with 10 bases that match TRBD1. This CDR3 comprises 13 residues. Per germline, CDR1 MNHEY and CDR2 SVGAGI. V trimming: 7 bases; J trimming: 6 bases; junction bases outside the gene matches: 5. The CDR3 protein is CASKRDRGAEAFF. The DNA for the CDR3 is TGTGCCAGCAAGAGGGACAGGGGAGCTGAAGCTTTCTTT.

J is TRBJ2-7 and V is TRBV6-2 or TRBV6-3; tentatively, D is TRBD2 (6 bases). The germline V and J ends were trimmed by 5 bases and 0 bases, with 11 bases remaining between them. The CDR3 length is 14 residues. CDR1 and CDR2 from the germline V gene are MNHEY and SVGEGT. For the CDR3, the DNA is TGTGCCAGCAGTCGACACGGGGGCTCCTACGAGCAGTACTTC. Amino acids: CASSRHGGSYEQYF.

CDR3 protein: CASSSSANSPLHF. The CDR3 DNA reads TGTGCCAGCAGTTCCTCAGCGAATTCACCCCTCCACTTT. The chain is built from TRBV12-3 or TRBV12-4 and TRBJ1-6; no definite D call. V shed 4 bases and J shed 7 bases, with 8 bases lying between them. The length of the CDR3 is 13 residues.

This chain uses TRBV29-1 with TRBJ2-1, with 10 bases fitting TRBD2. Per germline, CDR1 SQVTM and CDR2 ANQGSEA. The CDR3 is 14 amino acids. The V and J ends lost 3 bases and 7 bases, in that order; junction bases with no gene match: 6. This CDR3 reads CSVDGAGGTNEQFF. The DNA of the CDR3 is TGCAGCGTTGATGGAGCGGGAGGGACGAATGAGCAGTTCTTC.

CDR3 sequence (DNA): TGTGCCAGCAGCTTCCTAGCGGGAAATGAGCAGTTCTTC. Its protein product is CASSFLAGNEQFF. V is TRBV7-2 and J is TRBJ2-1; TRBD2 matches 9 bases. V was clipped by 3 bases and J by 7 bases; unmatched bases: 1. The CDR3 contains 13 residues. The germline V gene encodes CDR1 SGHTA and CDR2 FQGNSA. Drawing the rest from reference TRBV7-2 and TRBJ2-1, the complete variable domain is GAGVSQSPSNKVTEKGKDVELRCDPISGHTALYWYRQSLGQGLEFLIYFQGNSAPDKSGLPSDRFSAERTGGSVSTLTIQRTQQEDSAVYLCASSFLAGNEQFFGPGTRLTVL.

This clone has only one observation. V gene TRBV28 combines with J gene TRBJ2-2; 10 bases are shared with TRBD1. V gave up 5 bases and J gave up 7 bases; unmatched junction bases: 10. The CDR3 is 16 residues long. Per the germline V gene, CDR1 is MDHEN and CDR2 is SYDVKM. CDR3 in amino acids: CASSPGTGESFGELFF. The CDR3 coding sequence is TGTGCCAGCAGTCCCGGGACAGGGGAGTCTTTCGGGGAGCTGTTTTTT.

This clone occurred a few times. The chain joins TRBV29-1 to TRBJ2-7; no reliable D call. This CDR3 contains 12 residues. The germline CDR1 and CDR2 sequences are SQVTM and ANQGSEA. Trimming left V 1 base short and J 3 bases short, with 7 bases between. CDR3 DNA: TGCAGCGTTGAAGGACAAGACTACGAGCAGTACTTC. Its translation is CSVEGQDYEQYF.